This TCR beta chain was sequenced in a study of OX40 agonist ivuxolimab in advanced cancers. Study summary: Across the patients, intravenous ivuxolimab was delivered every 2 weeks at 0.01 to 10 mg/kg. Dose-escalation patients suffered from hepatocellular carcinoma, melanoma, renal cell or head and neck cancer. General study findings and limits: Not determined was the antigen specificity of the expanded peripheral T cells. On average, CD8+ T cells showed a greater number of expanded clones than CD4+.

A remark on this clone: The antigen remains undetermined.

Measured with immunoSEQ multiplex PCR; TCRdb has only the in-frame clones, and not every one. Of about 48,000 clones in the sample, around 74% were seen once. The CDR3 is 13 residues long. Trimming cost V 6 bases and J 4 bases, with 11 bases left between them. The germline CDR1 and CDR2 sequences are SGHTA and FQGNSA. The rearrangement joins TRBV7-2 to TRBJ2-3; D could derive from TRBD1 or TRBD2 (6 bases each). The TCR sequence derives from an adult with an advanced solid tumor such as melanoma, head and neck, liver or kidney cancer. Material: CD4+ or CD8+ T cells sorted from blood, obtained in a trial of the OX40 agonist ivuxolimab. Here the CDR3 reads CASRGGFADTQYF. CDR3 coding DNA: TGTGCCAGCAGGGGGGGCTTTGCAGATACGCAGTATTTT.